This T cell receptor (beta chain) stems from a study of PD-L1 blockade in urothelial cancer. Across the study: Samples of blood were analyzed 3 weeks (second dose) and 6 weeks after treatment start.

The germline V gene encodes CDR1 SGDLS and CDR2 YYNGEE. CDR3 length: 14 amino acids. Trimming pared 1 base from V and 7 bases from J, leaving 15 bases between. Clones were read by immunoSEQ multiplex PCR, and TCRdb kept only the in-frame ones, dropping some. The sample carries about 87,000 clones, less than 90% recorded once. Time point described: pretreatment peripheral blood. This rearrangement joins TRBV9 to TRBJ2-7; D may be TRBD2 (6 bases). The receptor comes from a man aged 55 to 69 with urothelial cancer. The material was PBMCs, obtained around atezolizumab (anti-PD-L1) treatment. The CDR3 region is CASSVQGSAGEQYF. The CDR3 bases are TGTGCCAGCAGCGTACAGGGTTCGGCGGGGGAGCAGTACTTC.